These 32 T cell receptor beta chains share one sample of origin, sequenced in a study of T cell repertoires and HLA-DP antigens. Method: immunoSEQ multiplex PCR; TCRdb's copy keeps in-frame clones and lacks some. The sample contains 90,000 to 130,000 clones, 85% to 95% of which appear only once. No antigens are known for them. Material for sequencing was CD4+ T cells from PBMCs. The receptors derive from a woman between 18 and 29 years old in good health and CMV-seronegative.

This clone appeared a single time. The J gene is TRBJ1-1, the V gene TRBV27; weak D call: TRBD1 (6 bases). V lost 5 bases to trimming and J lost 1 base, with 14 bases between them. Germline loops: CDR1 MNHEY, CDR2 SMNVEV (reference sequence). CDR3 size: 15 residues. DNA of the CDR3: TGTGCCAGCAGTCACGGACAGCGGTCGAACACTGAAGCTTTCTTT. This codes for CASSHGQRSNTEAFF.

In regard to this clone: One end of the junction varies from germline; a read error may be responsible. The rearrangement links TRBV29-1 to TRBJ1-1, with unresolved D. This CDR3 has 8 amino acids. CDR1 is SQVTM, CDR2 ANQGSEA, per germline. CDR3 sequence reads: CSVEFQIF. The CDR3 bases are TGCAGCGTTGAGTTTCAGATCTTT.

V is TRBV9 and J is TRBJ1-6, with D maybe TRBD1 (5 bases). Germline V lookup: CDR1 SGDLS, CDR2 YYNGEE. The ends were cut back, 0 bases at V and 2 bases at J, with 18 bases in the middle. This CDR3 is built from 19 residues. CDR3 sequence reads: CASSVVPQDGTAYNSPLHF. The CDR3 DNA reads TGTGCCAGCAGCGTAGTGCCTCAGGACGGGACGGCCTATAATTCACCCCTCCACTTT.

CDR3 nucleotide sequence: TGTGCCAGCAGTTACGTGGAGAGCAATCAGCCCCAGCATTTT. Translation: CASSYVESNQPQHF. V gene TRBV6-5 combines with J gene TRBJ1-5; D is uncertain. Germline CDR1 is MNHEY and CDR2 is SVGAGI. Trimming stripped 2 bases from V and 1 base from J, with 6 bases between. This CDR3 has 14 residues.

The J gene is TRBJ2-7, the V gene TRBV7-3, with D uncertain. Per germline, CDR1 SGHTA and CDR2 FQGTGA. The CDR3 has 15 residues. Trimming stripped 2 bases from V and 6 bases from J, with 17 bases between. The CDR3 region is CASSLWGSPRVEQYF. CDR3 coding DNA: TGTGCCAGCAGCTTATGGGGATCGCCCCGGGTCGAGCAGTACTTC.

This clone came up once. The chain recombines TRBV4-1 with TRBJ1-2, with D tentatively TRBD1 (5 bases). This CDR3 has 16 amino acids. The V gene's germline CDR1 is MGHRA and CDR2 YSYEKL. Trimming pared 0 bases from V and 3 bases from J, leaving 14 bases between. CDR3 coding DNA: TGCGCCAGCAGCCAAGACCATAGGGACGGACACTATGGCTACACCTTC. Protein sequence: CASSQDHRDGHYGYTF.

The V gene is TRBV14, the J gene TRBJ2-3; D is possibly TRBD1 (6 bases). The length of the CDR3 is 16 residues. Germline V gene data show CDR1 as SGHDN and CDR2 as FVKESK. V was pared by 1 base and J by 0 bases, with 11 bases between. This CDR3 reads CASSQGPDRSTDTQYF. The CDR3, as DNA: TGTGCCAGCAGCCAAGGGCCGGACAGAAGCACAGATACGCAGTATTTT.

This chain connects TRBV5-4 to TRBJ2-7, with 7 bases aligning to TRBD2. Germline V CDR1 and CDR2: SGHNT, YYREEE (reference sequence). This CDR3 comprises 14 residues. The trim removed 1 base at V and 6 bases at J, leaving 7 bases unmatched. The CDR3 sequence: CASSLIGGSTEQYF. CDR3 DNA sequence: TGTGCCAGCAGCTTGATCGGCGGGAGTACCGAGCAGTACTTC.

The V gene is TRBV10-3, the J gene TRBJ2-3; tentative D call: TRBD2 (7 bases). The V end was cut by 5 bases, the J end by 4 bases, with 19 bases between. This CDR3 has 16 residues. In germline, CDR1 is ENHRY, CDR2 SYGVKD. The CDR3 DNA follows: TGTGCCATCAGTTCGGGGGGCAGCGGGAATTCAGATACGCAGTATTTT. Protein: CAISSGGSGNSDTQYF.

CDR3 loop: CASTPQGASGYTF. DNA for the CDR3: TGTGCCAGCACCCCACAGGGGGCGAGTGGCTACACCTTC. V is TRBV27 and J is TRBJ1-2, with TRBD1 identical over 9 bases. This CDR3 region has 13 residues. Germline assignment: CDR1 MNHEY and CDR2 SMNVEV (reference sequence). The V and J ends lost 7 bases and 7 bases, in that order; junction bases with no gene match: 7.

The V gene is TRBV5-1, the J gene TRBJ2-7; perhaps D is TRBD1 or TRBD2 (5 bases each). Trimming took off 0 bases at V and 2 bases at J, with 12 bases between the two ends. The CDR3 sequence is 15 residues long. CDR1 is SGHRS, CDR2 YFSETQ, per germline. The CDR3 sequence: CASSLGDGVPYEQYF. The CDR3 nucleotides read TGCGCCAGCAGCTTGGGGGACGGGGTACCCTACGAGCAGTACTTC.

The CDR3 DNA reads TGTGCCAGTAGTATTTCGCAGGGGGTCTACGAGCAGTACTTC. This encodes CASSISQGVYEQYF. The rearrangement links TRBV19 to TRBJ2-7; 7 bases match TRBD1. V trimming: 3 bases; J trimming: 3 bases; junction bases outside the gene matches: 5. The germline V gene has CDR1 LNHDA and CDR2 SQIVND (reference sequence). The CDR3 covers 14 residues.

The V call is TRBV5-6, the J call TRBJ1-1; the match to TRBD1 covers 8 bases. The ends lost 4 bases at V and 5 bases at J; junction bases unmatched: 16. Germline V gene sequence: CDR1 SGHDT, CDR2 YYEEEE. The length of the CDR3 is 17 residues. CDR3 coding DNA: TGTGCCAGCAGCCGACAGGGGATAAGTCGGTTTTGGACTGAAGCTTTCTTT. Residues: CASSRQGISRFWTEAFF.

With respect to this clone: The sample contains more than one DNA sequence encoding this CDR3. The rearrangement joins TRBV7-3 to TRBJ2-2; D is unclear. Trimming stripped 1 base from V and 1 base from J, with 4 bases between. The germline gives CDR1 SGHTA, CDR2 FQGTGA. CDR3 length: 14 residues. The CDR3 sequence is CASSLRGNTGELFF. As DNA, the CDR3 is TGTGCCAGCAGCTTAAGGGGGAACACCGGGGAGCTGTTTTTT.

The rearrangement uses TRBV30 and TRBJ1-2; weak D call: TRBD1 (6 bases). CDR3 length: 14 residues. CDR1 is GTSNPN, CDR2 SVGIG, per germline (reference sequence). The V end was cut by 4 bases, the J end by 4 bases, with 16 bases between. This CDR3 is CAWKGGAKLYGYTF. The DNA of the CDR3 is TGTGCCTGGAAAGGGGGAGCTAAGCTCTATGGCTACACCTTC.

The chain carries TRBV29-1 and TRBJ2-1; D may be TRBD2 (6 bases). Between the trimmed V and J ends, which lost 3 bases and 3 bases, there was a span of 12 bases. Germline V gene sequence: CDR1 SQVTM, CDR2 ANQGSEA. This CDR3 region has 14 residues. The CDR3 DNA follows: TGCAGCGTTGAGGGGCGGAGGGACTACAATGAGCAGTTCTTC. This translates into CSVEGRRDYNEQFF.

This chain uses TRBV5-6 with TRBJ2-2, with 10 bases that match TRBD2. V lost 4 bases and J lost 4; bases outside the gene matches: 10. The CDR3 has 17 residues. Germline V CDR1 and CDR2: SGHDT, YYEEEE. CDR3 sequence (DNA): TGTGCCAGCAGCCTAAGACTAGCGGGCTCGTCCACCGGGGAGCTGTTTTTT. Residues: CASSLRLAGSSTGELFF. Full variable domain (missing parts from reference TRBV5-6 and TRBJ2-2): DAGVTQSPTHLIKTRGQQVTLRCSPKSGHDTVSWYQQALGQGPQFIFQYYEEEERQRGNFPDRFSGHQFPNYSSELNVNALLLGDSALYLCASSLRLAGSSTGELFFGEGSRLTVL.

The rearrangement links TRBV7-2 to TRBJ1-1; 7 bases map to TRBD1. V gave up 3 bases and J gave up 0 bases; unmatched junction bases: 7. The V gene's germline CDR1 is SGHTA and CDR2 FQGNSA. The CDR3 loop spans 16 amino acids. CDR3 nucleotides: TGTGCCAGCAGCTTTTCTCTGGGACAGATGAACACTGAAGCTTTCTTT. Encoded protein: CASSFSLGQMNTEAFF.

The gene calls are TRBV28 and TRBJ1-4; TRBD1 matches at 7 bases. Germline CDR1 reads MDHEN; CDR2 reads SYDVKM. CDR3 length: 15 amino acids. J gave up 3 bases and V 7 bases, and 8 bases lay outside the gene matches. CDR3 in DNA: TGTGCCAGCATTCTCGGACAGGCGGCTAATGAAAAACTGTTTTTT. This translates into CASILGQAANEKLFF.

The chain employs TRBV7-3 and TRBJ2-3, with D unresolved. The germline V gene encodes CDR1 SGHTA and CDR2 FQGTGA. Trimming removed 5 bases at V and 2 bases at J, with 5 bases between. CDR3 size: 12 residues. CDR3 nucleotides: TGTGCCAGCAGCGCGAACACAGATACGCAGTATTTT. It codes for CASSANTDTQYF.

This clone came up once. This sequence joins TRBV7-2 and TRBJ1-6; D perhaps matches TRBD1 (5 bases). This CDR3 has 18 amino acids. The germline gives CDR1 SGHTA, CDR2 FQGNSA. The germline V and J ends were trimmed by 0 bases and 6 bases, with 18 bases remaining between them. The DNA of the CDR3 is TGTGCCAGCAGCTTAGCGCGGGCAGGGCTGACTTTTAATTCACCCCTCCACTTT. Encoded protein: CASSLARAGLTFNSPLHF.

CDR3: CASSFGGAYNEQFF. CDR3 bases: TGTGCCAGCAGCTTCGGGGGGGCGTACAATGAGCAGTTCTTC. This chain links TRBV13 with TRBJ2-1, with 8 nucleotides matching TRBD2. This CDR3 spans 14 amino acids. With V trimmed by 3 bases and J by 4 bases, 2 bases remained unmatched. CDR1 and CDR2 (germline): PRHDT, FYEKMQ (reference sequence).

The genes are TRBV30 and TRBJ1-6; 10 bases align to TRBD1. The CDR3 runs to 15 residues. Unmatched junction bases numbered 8, after V lost 2 bases and J lost 10 bases. Germline values: CDR1 GTSNPN, CDR2 SVGIG (reference sequence). The CDR3 DNA reads as TGTGCCTGGAGTCCTGGACAGGGGGATTGGTCACCCCTCCACTTT. Protein sequence: CAWSPGQGDWSPLHF.

The chain uses TRBV15 and TRBJ1-1; maybe TRBD1 (6 bases). CDR3 length: 14 residues. Germline assignment: CDR1 LNHNV and CDR2 YYDKDF (reference sequence). The V gene lost 0 bases and the J gene lost 7 bases, with 12 bases spanning the gap. This CDR3 is CATSRDFGGSEAFF. Written as DNA, the CDR3 is TGTGCCACCAGCAGAGATTTCGGGGGCAGTGAAGCTTTCTTT.

The CDR3, as DNA: TGTGCCAGCAGTTCTCCGGGACAGATCATGAACACTGAAGCTTTCTTT. Residues: CASSSPGQIMNTEAFF. This chain uses TRBV28 with TRBJ1-1; 7 positions match TRBD1. The germline V gene encodes CDR1 MDHEN and CDR2 SYDVKM. The CDR3 has 16 amino acids. V lost 4 bases and J lost 0; bases outside the gene matches: 8.

The CDR3 DNA follows: TGTGCCAGCAGCGTAGGATCGGGACAGGGGAGGGAGCAGTACTTC. It translates to CASSVGSGQGREQYF. The chain has TRBV9 and TRBJ2-7; 10 bases line up with TRBD1. Trimming cost V 0 bases and J 7 bases; bases outside gene matches: 7. The CDR3 totals 15 residues. The germline V gene has CDR1 SGDLS and CDR2 YYNGEE.

The V call is TRBV2, the J call TRBJ2-6; possibly TRBD1 for D (5 bases). This CDR3 spans 16 amino acids. Trimming shortened V by 4 bases and J by 1 base, and 11 bases separated the two germline ends. Germline assignment: CDR1 SNHLY and CDR2 FYNNEI. CDR3 nucleotides: TGTGCCAGCAGTGCGATTCCAGGGTCTGGGGCCAACGTCCTGACTTTC. The encoded protein is CASSAIPGSGANVLTF.

The genes are TRBV9 and TRBJ2-3; TRBD2 matches at 8 bases. CDR3 length: 15 amino acids. The V gene end was trimmed by 1 base and the J gene end by 2 bases; junction bases not matched to a gene: 3. In germline, CDR1 is SGDLS, CDR2 YYNGEE. The CDR3 loop is CASSVRRGDTDTQYF. The CDR3 nucleotides are TGTGCCAGCAGCGTACGGCGGGGGGACACAGATACGCAGTATTTT.

Comments on this clone: The identical CDR3 is also encoded by other nucleotide sequences in the sample. The chain recombines TRBV27 with TRBJ2-1, with 10 bases lining up with TRBD2. The CDR3 totals 15 residues. The V gene end was trimmed by 4 bases and the J gene end by 7 bases; junction bases not matched to a gene: 7. Germline V lookup: CDR1 MNHEY, CDR2 SMNVEV (reference sequence). Here the CDR3 reads CASSSEREGRNEQFF. CDR3 bases: TGTGCCAGCAGTTCGGAGCGGGAGGGTAGGAATGAGCAGTTCTTC.

The rearrangement joins TRBV5-1 to TRBJ2-1; 9 nucleotides agree with TRBD2. This CDR3 is built from 14 residues. Germline CDR1 and CDR2: SGHRS and YFSETQ. With 7 bases clipped from V and 7 bases from J, the junction kept 9 bases outside the gene matches. CDR3 nucleotide sequence: TGCGCCAGCGGGTACGGGAGCGGGGGGAATGAGCAGTTCTTC. Amino acid sequence: CASGYGSGGNEQFF.

The rearrangement links TRBV6-1 to TRBJ1-4; no clear D gene. Germline V CDR1 and CDR2: MNHNS, SASEGT. The CDR3 consists of 15 residues. V shed 6 bases and J shed 5 bases, with 16 bases lying between them. The CDR3 DNA reads as TGTGCCAGCAGCCCCCGGAGACAATCAAATGAAAAACTGTTTTTT. It codes for CASSPRRQSNEKLFF.

In this sample, this clone turned up a few times. This sequence joins TRBV11-2 and TRBJ1-1; TRBD1 is a possible D gene (6 bases). This CDR3 region has 14 residues. Trimming took off 5 bases at V and 6 bases at J, with 16 bases between the two ends. The germline CDR1 and CDR2 sequences are SGHAT and FQNNGV. CDR3 sequence (DNA): TGTGCCAGCAGCCCGAGGACAGAAATCCCTGAAGCTTTCTTT. Translating gives CASSPRTEIPEAFF.